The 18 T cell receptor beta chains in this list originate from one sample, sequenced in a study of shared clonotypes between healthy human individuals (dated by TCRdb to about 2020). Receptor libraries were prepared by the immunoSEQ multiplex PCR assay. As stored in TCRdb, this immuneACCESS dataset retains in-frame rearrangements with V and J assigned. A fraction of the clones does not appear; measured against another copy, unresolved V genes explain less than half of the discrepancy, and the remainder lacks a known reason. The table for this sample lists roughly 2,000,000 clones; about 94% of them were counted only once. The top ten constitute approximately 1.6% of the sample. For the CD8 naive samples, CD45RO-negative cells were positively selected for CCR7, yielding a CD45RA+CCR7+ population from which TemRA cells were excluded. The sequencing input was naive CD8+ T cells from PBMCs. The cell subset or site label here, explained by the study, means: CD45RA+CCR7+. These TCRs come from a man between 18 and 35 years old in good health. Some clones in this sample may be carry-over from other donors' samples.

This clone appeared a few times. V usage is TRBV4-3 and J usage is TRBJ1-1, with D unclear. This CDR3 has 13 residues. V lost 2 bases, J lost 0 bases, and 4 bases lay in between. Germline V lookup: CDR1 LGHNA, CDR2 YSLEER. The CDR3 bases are TGCGCCAGCAGCCAATGGCTGAACACTGAAGCTTTCTTT. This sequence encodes CASSQWLNTEAFF.

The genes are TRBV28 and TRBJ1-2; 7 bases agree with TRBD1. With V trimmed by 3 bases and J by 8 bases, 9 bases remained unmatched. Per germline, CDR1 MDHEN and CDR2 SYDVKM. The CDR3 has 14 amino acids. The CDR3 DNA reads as TGTGCCAGCAGTTTCCAACAGGGGATAGGGGGCTACACCTTC. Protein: CASSFQQGIGGYTF.

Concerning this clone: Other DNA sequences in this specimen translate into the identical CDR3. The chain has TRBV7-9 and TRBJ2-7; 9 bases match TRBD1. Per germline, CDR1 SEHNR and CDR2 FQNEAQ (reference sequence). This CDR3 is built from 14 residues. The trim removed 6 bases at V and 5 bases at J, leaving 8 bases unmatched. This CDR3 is CASSHRDRADEQYF. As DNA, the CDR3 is TGTGCCAGCAGTCACCGGGACAGGGCCGACGAGCAGTACTTC. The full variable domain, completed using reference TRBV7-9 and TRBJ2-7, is DTGVSQNPRHKITKRGQNVTFRCDPISEHNRLYWYRQTLGQGPEFLTYFQNEAQLEKSRLLSDRFSAERPKGSFSTLEIQRTEQGDSAMYLCASSHRDRADEQYFGPGTRLTVT.

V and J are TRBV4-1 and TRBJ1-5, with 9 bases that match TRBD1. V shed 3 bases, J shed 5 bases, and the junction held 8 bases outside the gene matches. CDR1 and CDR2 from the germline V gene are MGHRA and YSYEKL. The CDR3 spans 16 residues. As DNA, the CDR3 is TGCGCCAGCAGCCAGGAGACAGGGGGAAGGTATCAGCCCCAGCATTTT. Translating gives CASSQETGGRYQPQHF.

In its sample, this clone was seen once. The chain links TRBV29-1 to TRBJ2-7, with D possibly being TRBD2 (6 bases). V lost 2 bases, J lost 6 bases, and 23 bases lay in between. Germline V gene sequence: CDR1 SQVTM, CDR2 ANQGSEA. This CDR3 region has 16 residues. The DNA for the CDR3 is TGCAGCGTTGAATTTAGGGACTCAGTTGGGGTTTCCGAGCAGTACTTC. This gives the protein CSVEFRDSVGVSEQYF.

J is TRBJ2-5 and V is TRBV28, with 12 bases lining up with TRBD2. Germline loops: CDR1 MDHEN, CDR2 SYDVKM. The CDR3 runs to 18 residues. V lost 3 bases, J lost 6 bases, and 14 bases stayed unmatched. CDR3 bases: TGTGCCAGCAGTTTCGGACTAGCGGGATATCACGGACGGCAGACCCAGTACTTC. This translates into CASSFGLAGYHGRQTQYF. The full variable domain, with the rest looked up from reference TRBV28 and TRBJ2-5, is DVKVTQSSRYLVKRTGEKVFLECVQDMDHENMFWYRQDPGLGLRLIYFSYDVKMKEKGDIPEGYSVSREKKERFSLILESASTNQTSMYLCASSFGLAGYHGRQTQYFGPGTRLLVL.

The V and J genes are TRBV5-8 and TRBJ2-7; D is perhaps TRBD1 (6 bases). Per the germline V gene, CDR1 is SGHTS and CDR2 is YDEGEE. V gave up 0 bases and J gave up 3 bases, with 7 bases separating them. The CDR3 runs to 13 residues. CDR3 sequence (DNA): TGTGCCAGCAGCTTGGAGGACAGCTACGAGCAGTACTTC. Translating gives CASSLEDSYEQYF.

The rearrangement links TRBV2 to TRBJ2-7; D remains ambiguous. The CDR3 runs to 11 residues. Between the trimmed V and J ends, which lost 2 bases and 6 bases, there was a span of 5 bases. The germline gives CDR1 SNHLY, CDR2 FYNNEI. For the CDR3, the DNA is TGTGCCAGCAGTGAAATTGGCGAGCAGTACTTC. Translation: CASSEIGEQYF.

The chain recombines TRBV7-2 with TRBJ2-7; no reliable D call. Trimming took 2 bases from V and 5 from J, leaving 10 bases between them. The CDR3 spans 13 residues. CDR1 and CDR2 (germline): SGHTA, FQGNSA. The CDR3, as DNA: TGTGCCAGCAGCTTATCGGTAGTGAACGAGCAGTACTTC. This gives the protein CASSLSVVNEQYF.

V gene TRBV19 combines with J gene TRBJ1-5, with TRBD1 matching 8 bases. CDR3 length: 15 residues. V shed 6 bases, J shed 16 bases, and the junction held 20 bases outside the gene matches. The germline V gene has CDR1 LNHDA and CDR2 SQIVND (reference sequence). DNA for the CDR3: TGTGCCAGTAGCTATACCGGGACAGGACAAAGATCGGTACATTTT. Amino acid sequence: CASSYTGTGQRSVHF.

In nucleotides, the CDR3 is TGTGCCAGCAGCAAACCCTCGGACGCCTTGAACACTGAAGCTTTCTTT. It yields the protein CASSKPSDALNTEAFF. This rearrangement joins TRBV28 to TRBJ1-1; D not certain. Per germline, CDR1 MDHEN and CDR2 SYDVKM. This CDR3 has 16 residues. V was clipped by 6 bases and J by 0 bases, with 17 bases between them.

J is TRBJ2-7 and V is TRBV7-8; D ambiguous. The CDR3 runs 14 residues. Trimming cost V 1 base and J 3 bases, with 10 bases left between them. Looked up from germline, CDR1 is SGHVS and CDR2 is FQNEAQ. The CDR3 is CASSLVLEGYEQYF. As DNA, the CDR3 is TGTGCCAGCAGCTTAGTATTGGAAGGCTACGAGCAGTACTTC.

The CDR3 DNA follows: TGCAGCGTTCCCGGGACCTTAGAGTACAATGAGCAGTTCTTC. It is translated as CSVPGTLEYNEQFF. This chain uses TRBV29-1 with TRBJ2-1, with D perhaps TRBD1 or TRBD2 (5 bases each). Trimming pared 5 bases from V and 4 bases from J, leaving 15 bases between. Germline lookup yields CDR1 SQVTM and CDR2 ANQGSEA. This CDR3 comprises 14 residues.

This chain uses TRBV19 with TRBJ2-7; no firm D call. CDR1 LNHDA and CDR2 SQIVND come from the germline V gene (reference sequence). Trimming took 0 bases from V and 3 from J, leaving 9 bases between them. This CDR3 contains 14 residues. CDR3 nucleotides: TGTGCCAGTAGTATAGATTTCGGCGGCTACGAGCAGTACTTC. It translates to CASSIDFGGYEQYF. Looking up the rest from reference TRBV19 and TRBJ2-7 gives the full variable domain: DGGITQSPKYLFRKEGQNVTLSCEQNLNHDAMYWYRQDPGQGLRLIYYSQIVNDFQKGDIAEGYSVSREKKESFPLTVTSAQKNPTAFYLCASSIDFGGYEQYFGPGTRLTVT.

The CDR3 sequence is CASSLGAARLNTEAFF. The CDR3 region has the DNA TGCGCCAGCAGCTTGGGCGCGGCGCGGTTGAACACTGAAGCTTTCTTT. The chain is built from TRBV5-1 and TRBJ1-1; D not resolved. In germline, CDR1 is SGHRS, CDR2 YFSETQ. Trimming left V 0 bases short and J 0 bases short, with 12 bases between. The CDR3 totals 16 residues.

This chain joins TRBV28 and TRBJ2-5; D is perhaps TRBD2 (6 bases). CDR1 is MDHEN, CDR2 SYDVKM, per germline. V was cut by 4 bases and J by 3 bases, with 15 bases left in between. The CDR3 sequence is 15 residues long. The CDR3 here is CASSSPGTPEETQYF. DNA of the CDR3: TGTGCCAGCAGTTCCCCCGGGACTCCAGAAGAGACCCAGTACTTC.

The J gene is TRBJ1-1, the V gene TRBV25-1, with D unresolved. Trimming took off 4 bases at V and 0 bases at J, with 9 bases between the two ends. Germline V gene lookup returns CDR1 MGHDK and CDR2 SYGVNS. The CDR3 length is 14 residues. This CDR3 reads CASSGPSMNTEAFF. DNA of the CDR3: TGTGCCAGCAGTGGCCCATCGATGAACACTGAAGCTTTCTTT.

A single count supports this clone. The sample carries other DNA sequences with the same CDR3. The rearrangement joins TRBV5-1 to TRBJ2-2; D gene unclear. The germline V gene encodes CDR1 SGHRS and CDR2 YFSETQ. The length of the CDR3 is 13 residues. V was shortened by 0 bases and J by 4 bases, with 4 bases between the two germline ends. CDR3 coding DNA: TGCGCCAGCAGCTTGGTAGGCACCGGGGAGCTGTTTTTT. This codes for CASSLVGTGELFF.